This is a list of T cell receptor beta chains from one sample in a study of cytomegalovirus exposure and HLA in healthy donors. Sequenced by immunoSEQ multiplex PCR; TCRdb stores in-frame clones only, minus some. The sample consists of over 100,000 clones, about three fifths of them appearing once. Sequenced sample: PBMCs. All receptors come from a woman between 40 and 50 years old in good health and CMV-seropositive. CDR3s include the opening cysteine and the closing phenylalanine or tryptophan. D genes are given only for firm matches. Clone sizes are given selectively: once, few, many, or a class where the clone is expanded.

TRBD1	NA	TRBJ2-5	TRBV13	CASRGQSPETQYF	TGTGCCAGCAGGGGACAGAGTCCAGAGACCCAGTACTTC
TRBD1	once	TRBJ2-5	TRBV19	CASSVDPPGQGQGTQYF	TGTGCCAGTAGTGTCGACCCCCCGGGACAGGGCCAAGGGACCCAGTACTTC
TRBD2	NA	TRBJ2-7	TRBV5-4	CASTPGGGAYEQYF	TGTGCCAGCACCCCCGGGGGGGGCGCCTACGAGCAGTACTTC
NA	NA	TRBJ1-1	TRBV10-3	CAISESRGLNTEAFF	TGTGCCATCAGTGAGTCGCGGGGGTTGAACACTGAAGCTTTCTTT
TRBD1	NA	TRBJ2-7	TRBV6-1	CASSELGQSYEQYF	TGTGCCAGCAGTGAACTGGGACAGTCCTACGAGCAGTACTTC
NA	NA	TRBJ2-2	TRBV4-1	CASSQEARTGELFF	TGCGCCAGCAGCCAAGAGGCCAGGACCGGGGAGCTGTTTTTT
NA	NA	TRBJ1-2	TRBV5-1	CASSLVVFQANYGYTF	TGCGCCAGCAGCTTGGTGGTTTTCCAGGCTAACTATGGCTACACCTTC
TRBD2	NA	TRBJ2-3	TRBV5-4	CASSLGAGDDTQYF	TGTGCCAGCAGCTTGGGAGCGGGAGATGATACGCAGTATTTT
NA	NA	TRBJ2-1	TRBV18	CASSPEPGYEQFF	TGTGCCAGCTCACCGGAACCGGGATATGAGCAGTTCTTC
TRBD1	NA	TRBJ1-1	TRBV28	CASSLTGPLNTEAFF	TGTGCCAGCAGTTTGACAGGGCCCTTGAACACTGAAGCTTTCTTT
TRBD2	NA	TRBJ2-3	TRBV19	CASSAGGRTDTQYF	TGTGCCAGCTCGGCGGGGGGGCGCACAGATACGCAGTATTTT
TRBD2	NA	TRBJ2-7	TRBV27	CASSSLAGPYEQYF	TGTGCCAGCAGTTCACTAGCGGGACCCTACGAGCAGTACTTC
NA	NA	TRBJ1-1	TRBV29-1	CSVEPGLMNTEAFF	TGCAGCGTTGAACCTGGACTCATGAACACTGAAGCTTTCTTT
NA	NA	TRBJ1-1	TRBV10-2	CASSEASTRTEAFF	TGCGCCAGCAGTGAGGCGTCTACTAGGACTGAAGCTTTCTTT
TRBD1	NA	TRBJ1-1	TRBV6-6	CASRRQGMNTEAFF	TGTGCCAGCAGAAGACAGGGGATGAACACTGAAGCTTTCTTT
NA	NA	TRBJ1-2	TRBV9	CASSVEGGVGPGDYGYTF	TGTGCCAGCAGCGTAGAGGGTGGGGTTGGGCCAGGGGACTATGGCTACACCTTC
TRBD1	NA	TRBJ2-3	TRBV6-5	CASNPGQGSTDTQYF	TGTGCCAGCAATCCGGGACAGGGCTCGACAGATACGCAGTATTTT
TRBD2	NA	TRBJ2-2	TRBV5-1	CASSLDSGGNTGELFF	TGCGCCAGCAGCTTGGATTCGGGGGGGAACACCGGGGAGCTGTTTTTT
TRBD1	once	TRBJ1-1	TRBV29-1	CSVGQGGAEAFF	TGCAGCGTAGGACAGGGGGGCGCTGAAGCTTTCTTT
TRBD2	NA	TRBJ2-1	TRBV28	CASREGRNEQFF	TGTGCCAGTCGGGAGGGCCGGAATGAGCAGTTCTTC
TRBD1	NA	TRBJ1-6	TRBV6-1	CASSGTGGAYNSPLHF	TGTGCCAGCAGTGGCACAGGGGGCGCCTATAATTCACCCCTCCACTTT
TRBD1	NA	TRBJ2-5	TRBV5-5	CASSWYGTAREAQYF	TGTGCCAGCAGCTGGTACGGGACAGCAAGAGAGGCCCAGTACTTC
NA	NA	TRBJ1-4	TRBV30	CAWSGAPTNEKLFF	TGTGCCTGGAGTGGGGCACCAACTAATGAAAAACTGTTTTTT
NA	NA	TRBJ2-1	TRBV7-2	CASSPGRLNEQFF	TGTGCCAGCAGCCCTGGGCGCCTCAATGAGCAGTTCTTC
NA	NA	TRBJ2-3	TRBV18	CASSFVTDTQYF	TGTGCCAGCTCGTTCGTCACAGATACGCAGTATTTT
TRBD1	few	TRBJ1-4	TRBV7-8	CASSLGSQGGREKLFF	TGTGCCAGCAGCTTAGGGTCTCAGGGGGGCAGGGAAAAACTGTTTTTT
NA	NA	TRBJ2-2	TRBV7-7	CASSLAAGTNTGELFF	TGTGCTAGCAGCTTAGCGGCAGGGACGAACACCGGGGAGCTGTTTTTT
NA	NA	TRBJ1-2	TRBV5-1	CASSTVGYGYPF	TGCGCCAGCAGCACGGTGGGCTATGGCTACCCCTTC
TRBD2	NA	TRBJ2-2	TRBV9	CASSVSGGRDTGELFF	TGTGCCAGCAGCGTATCGGGAGGGAGGGACACCGGGGAGCTGTTTTTT
NA	few	TRBJ1-2	TRBV2	CASSEKGGVGYGYTF	TGTGCCAGCAGTGAGAAAGGAGGGGTAGGGTATGGCTACACCTTC
TRBD1	NA	TRBJ2-2	TRBV10-3	CALSQGTNTGELFF	TGTGCCTTATCACAGGGGACGAACACCGGGGAGCTGTTTTTT